This entry lists 19 T cell receptor beta chains sequenced from one sample in a study of blood T cell repertoires in COVID-19. Sequencing used immunoSEQ multiplex PCR; TCRdb keeps in-frame clones, though not all of them. The sample shows about 180,000 clones, roughly 85% of them seen only once. Sample: PBMCs or T cells enriched from blood (not recorded which). The receptors shown here come from a man in his 60s who had recovered from COVID-19.

The rearrangement joins TRBV7-2 to TRBJ2-7, with D hard to call. The V gene lost 3 bases and the J gene lost 5 bases, with 11 bases spanning the gap. Germline CDR1 SGHTA, CDR2 FQGNSA. CDR3 size: 13 residues. CDR3 bases: TGTGCCAGCAGCTTTGGTTATAGTAACGAGCAGTACTTC. This encodes CASSFGYSNEQYF.

The chain recombines TRBV10-3 with TRBJ1-1; 7 positions match TRBD1. The ends lost 5 bases at V and 2 bases at J; junction bases unmatched: 5. The germline gives CDR1 ENHRY, CDR2 SYGVKD. The CDR3 runs 14 residues. In nucleotides, the CDR3 is TGTGCCATCAGTCGGACAGGCTACAACACTGAAGCTTTCTTT. This gives the protein CAISRTGYNTEAFF.

This clone was found once. The rearrangement uses TRBV28 and TRBJ1-6, with 10 bases that match TRBD1. The ends lost 9 bases at V and 5 bases at J; junction bases unmatched: 13. Germline V gives CDR1 MDHEN, CDR2 SYDVKM. The CDR3 is made up of 17 amino acids. The CDR3: CASTISGTGADNSPLHF. For the CDR3, the DNA is TGTGCCAGTACTATTTCGGGGACAGGGGCCGATAATTCACCCCTCCACTTT.

V is TRBV18 and J is TRBJ2-2; D gene unclear. The CDR3 is made up of 14 amino acids. Trimming shortened V by 4 bases and J by 1 base, and 7 bases separated the two germline ends. Germline CDR1 and CDR2: KGHSH and LQKENI. The CDR3 sequence is CASSHSGNTGELFF. For the CDR3, the DNA is TGTGCCAGCTCACATTCGGGGAACACCGGGGAGCTGTTTTTT. Full variable domain (outside the CDR3, taken from reference TRBV18 and TRBJ2-2): NAGVMQNPRHLVRRRGQEARLRCSPMKGHSHVYWYRQLPEEGLKFMVYLQKENIIDESGMPKERFSAEFPKEGPSILRIQQVVRGDSAAYFCASSHSGNTGELFFGEGSRLTVL.

The chain has TRBV13 and TRBJ2-6; tentatively, D is TRBD1 (6 bases). Germline-derived CDR1 and CDR2 are PRHDT and FYEKMQ (reference sequence). V was shortened by 5 bases and J by 0 bases, with 17 bases between the two germline ends. The CDR3 sequence is 18 residues long. CDR3 region: CASSPWTDLNSGANVLTF. The CDR3 DNA sequence: TGTGCCAGCAGCCCCTGGACAGATCTAAACTCTGGGGCCAACGTCCTGACTTTC. The entire variable domain, with the rest obtained from reference TRBV13 and TRBJ2-6, is as follows: AAGVIQSPRHLIKEKRETATLKCYPIPRHDTVYWYQQGPGQDPQFLISFYEKMQSDKGSIPDRFSAQQFSDYHSELNMSSLELGDSALYFCASSPWTDLNSGANVLTFGAGSRLTVL.

Here the CDR3 DNA reads TGTGCCAGTAGTGTATCCGTGGCCCGGGGGTACGAGCAGTACTTC. Its protein product is CASSVSVARGYEQYF. V usage is TRBV19 and J usage is TRBJ2-7; D might be TRBD2 (6 bases). V was pared by 5 bases and J by 4 bases, with 18 bases between. Germline CDR1 is LNHDA and CDR2 is SQIVND (reference sequence). The CDR3 is made up of 15 amino acids.

This chain uses TRBV5-7 with TRBJ1-5; D is unresolved. TRBV5-7 has ORF status, its function being uncertain. The CDR3 has 17 residues. V lost 1 base, J lost 3 bases, and 17 bases lay in between. The CDR3 nucleotides read TGTGCCAGCAGCTTGCGGGGTTCAACGGCGAACAATCAGCCCCAGCATTTT. Amino acid sequence: CASSLRGSTANNQPQHF.

The chain uses TRBV28 and TRBJ2-1; 9 positions agree with TRBD1. The germline V gene encodes CDR1 MDHEN and CDR2 SYDVKM. This CDR3 is built from 15 residues. V shed 3 bases, J shed 4 bases, and the junction held 4 bases outside the gene matches. DNA for the CDR3: TGTGCCAGCAGTTTTCCGGGACAGGGATACAATGAGCAGTTCTTC. As protein: CASSFPGQGYNEQFF.

J is TRBJ1-1 and V is TRBV6-2 or TRBV6-3; D ambiguous. Germline V gene lookup returns CDR1 MNHEY and CDR2 SVGEGT. The CDR3 is made up of 15 amino acids. Trimming took 0 bases from V and 0 from J, leaving 8 bases between them. This CDR3 is CASSYSELLNTEAFF. The CDR3 DNA sequence: TGTGCCAGCAGTTACTCGGAGTTATTGAACACTGAAGCTTTCTTT.

This chain uses TRBV12-3 or TRBV12-4 with TRBJ1-6; 8 nucleotides line up with TRBD1. The J segment lost 18 bases and the V segment lost 1 base, leaving 5 bases of the junction unmatched. CDR3 length equals 12 residues. In DNA, the CDR3 is TGTGCCAGCAGTTTAGGGGACAGGCTCCCCCACTTT. Its protein is CASSLGDRLPHF.

This clone was observed a few times. The CDR3 loop is CASSLPIGAGNEQFF. The CDR3 DNA reads as TGTGCCAGCAGTTTACCGATCGGAGCAGGGAATGAGCAGTTCTTC. V usage is TRBV28 and J usage is TRBJ2-1, with a possible D match to TRBD1 (5 bases). Germline V lookup: CDR1 MDHEN, CDR2 SYDVKM. Trimming removed 2 bases from V and 7 bases from J, with 15 bases in between. This CDR3 comprises 15 residues.

This chain joins TRBV7-9 and TRBJ1-1; D is unclear. Germline lookup yields CDR1 SEHNR and CDR2 FQNEAQ (reference sequence). The V and J ends lost 5 bases and 1 base respectively, with 14 bases between them. The CDR3 is 15 residues long. CDR3 DNA: TGTGCCAGCAGCCCCGTAGAACGCGCGAACACTGAAGCTTTCTTT. This sequence encodes CASSPVERANTEAFF.

The CDR3 spells CASNIGGYGYTF. The CDR3 DNA sequence: TGTGCCAGCAATATAGGAGGATATGGCTACACCTTC. This chain connects TRBV28 to TRBJ1-2; D is unclear. The CDR3 runs 12 residues. The germline gives CDR1 MDHEN, CDR2 SYDVKM. Deletions cut 7 bases from V and 5 bases from J, with 11 bases between.

The J gene is TRBJ1-6, the V gene TRBV19, with D unclear. The CDR3 extends over 12 amino acids. Germline-derived CDR1 and CDR2 are LNHDA and SQIVND (reference sequence). V dropped 3 bases and J dropped 8 bases, with 5 bases sitting between them. The CDR3 sequence: CASSMEDSPLHF. The CDR3 DNA reads as TGTGCCAGTAGTATGGAGGATTCACCCCTCCACTTT.

V gene TRBV11-3 combines with J gene TRBJ2-1, with TRBD1 matching 7 bases. This CDR3 comprises 19 residues. Germline CDR1 reads SGHNT; CDR2 reads YENEEA. With V trimmed by 6 bases and J by 6 bases, 23 bases remained unmatched. The CDR3 sequence: CASSYPGTELSSECNEQFF. The DNA of the CDR3 is TGTGCCAGCAGTTACCCTGGGACAGAATTATCCTCCGAGTGCAATGAGCAGTTCTTC.

The chain uses TRBV5-1 and TRBJ2-2; 7 positions agree with TRBD1. The CDR3 consists of 15 residues. The germline gives CDR1 SGHRS, CDR2 YFSETQ. V lost 9 bases, J lost 2 bases, and 10 bases stayed unmatched. CDR3 coding DNA: TGCGCCACTACCCTGGGACAGCTAAACACCGGGGAGCTGTTTTTT. It translates to CATTLGQLNTGELFF.

The V call is TRBV28, the J call TRBJ1-5; D is possibly TRBD1 (6 bases). From germline, CDR1 is MDHEN and CDR2 SYDVKM. The V and J ends lost 5 bases and 0 bases respectively, with 14 bases between them. The CDR3 covers 16 residues. The DNA of the CDR3 is TGTGCCAGCAGTGCCAGGGGAGGGGTTAGCAATCAGCCCCAGCATTTT. Protein: CASSARGGVSNQPQHF.

CDR3 nucleotides: TGTGCCACCAGTCAGGGGGCCGCAGATACGCAGTATTTT. Its protein product is CATSQGAADTQYF. J is TRBJ2-3 and V is TRBV24-1, with TRBD1 matching 8 bases. This CDR3 region has 13 residues. Germline-derived CDR1 and CDR2 are KGHDR and SFDVKD. V was pared by 6 bases and J by 4 bases, with 2 bases of the junction left unmatched.

The genes are TRBV5-1 and TRBJ1-1, with D unresolved. Germline V gene lookup returns CDR1 SGHRS and CDR2 YFSETQ. The CDR3 contains 14 residues. V lost 2 bases and J 1 base, leaving 9 bases between the germline ends. The CDR3 nucleotides read TGCGCCAGCAGCTTTAATGGCAGGAACACTGAAGCTTTCTTT. It translates to CASSFNGRNTEAFF.